This entry describes one T cell receptor beta chain. The data were taken from a study of blood T cell repertoires in COVID-19. The overall study: PBMCs, B-cell-depleted T cells, or T cells were the source of the cDNA or gDNA that made up the material.

Using immunoSEQ multiplex PCR, the repertoire was profiled, and TCRdb retains in-frame clones only, with some absent. This table has 35,000 to 55,000 clones, 69% appearing once. Germline V gene lookup returns CDR1 LNHDA and CDR2 SQIVND (reference sequence). CDR3 length equals 20 residues. V lost 3 bases to trimming and J lost 2 bases; unmatched junction nucleotides: 13. The sample comprised peripheral blood. This chain links TRBV19 with TRBJ2-3; 14 nucleotides match TRBD2. The receptor was derived from a man older than 75 with acute or convalescent COVID-19. The CDR3 sequence is CASSMVGLAGAGGITDTQYF. As DNA, the CDR3 is TGTGCCAGTAGTATGGTGGGACTAGCGGGAGCCGGGGGAATCACAGATACGCAGTATTTT.